This T cell receptor beta chain was sequenced in a study of blood T cell repertoires in COVID-19. About the study: COVID-19 samples collected from the United States, Italy and Spain covered acute and convalescent phases. T cells, B-cell-depleted T cells, or PBMCs provided the cDNA or gDNA that served as material.

The CDR3 is 14 residues long. The germline CDR1 and CDR2 sequences are GTSNPN and SVGIG (reference sequence). Original data processing: Nucleated cell number was recorded as an estimate derived from reference gene primer amplification. Data came from immunoSEQ multiplex PCR; TCRdb stores just in-frame clones and leaves some out. V, J and clone size reflect that table, while D and trimming were determined from the DNA. The data hold 300,000 to 400,000 clones, with approximately 82% observed a single time. In the case of this clone: At one end the junction does not follow the germline gene, possibly because of a read error.

The sequence came from a man aged 25-45 years with active or convalescent COVID-19. The chain combines TRBV30 with TRBJ1-2, with 9 bases aligning to TRBD1. The sequenced material came from peripheral blood. CDR3 nucleotides: TGTGCCTGGAGTCGAACCGGGACAGGGAATGGTGGTGGCTTC. Its protein product is CAWSRTGTGNGGGF.